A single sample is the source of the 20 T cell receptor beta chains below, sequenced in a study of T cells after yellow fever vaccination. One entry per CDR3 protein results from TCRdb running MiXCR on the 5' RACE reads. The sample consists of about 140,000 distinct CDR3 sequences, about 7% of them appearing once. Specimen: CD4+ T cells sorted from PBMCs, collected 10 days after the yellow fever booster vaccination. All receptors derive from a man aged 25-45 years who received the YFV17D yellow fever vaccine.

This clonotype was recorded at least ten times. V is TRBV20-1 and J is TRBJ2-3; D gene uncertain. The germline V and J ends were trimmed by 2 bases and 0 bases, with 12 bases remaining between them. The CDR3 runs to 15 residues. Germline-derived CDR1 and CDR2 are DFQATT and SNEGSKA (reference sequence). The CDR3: CSARISGTSTDTQYF. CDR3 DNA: TGCAGTGCTAGAATATCCGGAACTAGCACAGATACGCAGTATTTT.

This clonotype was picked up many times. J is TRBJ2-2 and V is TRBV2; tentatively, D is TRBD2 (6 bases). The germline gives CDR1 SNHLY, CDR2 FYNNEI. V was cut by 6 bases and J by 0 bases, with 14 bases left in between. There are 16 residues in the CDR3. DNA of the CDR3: TGTGCCAGCAGCGCCCAGGGAGGCTCGAACACCGGGGAGCTGTTTTTT. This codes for CASSAQGGSNTGELFF.

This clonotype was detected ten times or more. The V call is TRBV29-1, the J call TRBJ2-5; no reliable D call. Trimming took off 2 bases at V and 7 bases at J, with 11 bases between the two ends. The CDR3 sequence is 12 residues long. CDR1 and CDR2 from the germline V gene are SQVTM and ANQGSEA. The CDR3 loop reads CSVEPWSGTQYF. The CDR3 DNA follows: TGCAGCGTTGAACCCTGGTCGGGGACCCAGTACTTC.

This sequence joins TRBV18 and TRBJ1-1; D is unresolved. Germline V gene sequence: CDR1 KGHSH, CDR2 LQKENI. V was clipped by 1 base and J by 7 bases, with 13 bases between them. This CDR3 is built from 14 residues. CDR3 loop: CASSPQEEGFEAFF. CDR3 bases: TGTGCCAGCTCACCACAGGAGGAAGGTTTTGAAGCTTTCTTT.

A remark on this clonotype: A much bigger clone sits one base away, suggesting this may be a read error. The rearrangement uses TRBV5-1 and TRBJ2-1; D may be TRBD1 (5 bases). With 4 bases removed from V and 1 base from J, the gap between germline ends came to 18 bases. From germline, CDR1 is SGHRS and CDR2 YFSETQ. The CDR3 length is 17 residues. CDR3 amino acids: CASSQIQVVISYNEQFF. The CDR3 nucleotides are TGCGCCAGCAGCCAGATACAGGTGGTAATATCCTACAATGAGCAGTTCTTC.

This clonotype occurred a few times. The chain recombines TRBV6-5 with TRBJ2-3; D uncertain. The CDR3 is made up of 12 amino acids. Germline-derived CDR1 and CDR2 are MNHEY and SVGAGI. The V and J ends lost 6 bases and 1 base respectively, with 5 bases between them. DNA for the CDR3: TGTGCCAGCAGATTGGGCACAGATACGCAGTATTTT. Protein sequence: CASRLGTDTQYF.

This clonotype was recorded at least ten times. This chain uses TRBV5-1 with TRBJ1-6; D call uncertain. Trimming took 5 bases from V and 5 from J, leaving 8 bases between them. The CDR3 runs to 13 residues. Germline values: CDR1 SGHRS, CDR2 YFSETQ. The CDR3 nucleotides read TGCGCCAGCAGAGAAGATAATAATTCACCCCTCCACTTT. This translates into CASREDNNSPLHF.

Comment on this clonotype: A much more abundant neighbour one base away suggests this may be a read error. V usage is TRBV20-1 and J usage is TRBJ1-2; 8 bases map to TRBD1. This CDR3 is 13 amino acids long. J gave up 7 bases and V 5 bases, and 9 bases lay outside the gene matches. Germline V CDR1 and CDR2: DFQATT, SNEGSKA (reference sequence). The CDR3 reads CSARIRGLGGYTF. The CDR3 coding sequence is TGCAGTGCTCGTATCAGGGGGCTGGGTGGCTACACCTTC.

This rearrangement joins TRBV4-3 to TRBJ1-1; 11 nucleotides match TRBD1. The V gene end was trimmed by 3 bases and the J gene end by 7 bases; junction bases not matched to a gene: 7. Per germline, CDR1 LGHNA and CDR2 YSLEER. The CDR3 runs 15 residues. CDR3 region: CASSHPRTGGVEAFF. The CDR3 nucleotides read TGCGCCAGCAGCCATCCCAGGACAGGGGGCGTTGAAGCTTTCTTT.

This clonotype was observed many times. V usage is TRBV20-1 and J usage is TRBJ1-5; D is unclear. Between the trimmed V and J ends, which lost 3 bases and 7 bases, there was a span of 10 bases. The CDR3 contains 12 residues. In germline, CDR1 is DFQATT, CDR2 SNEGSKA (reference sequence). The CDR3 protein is CSASVPAQPQHF. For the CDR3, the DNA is TGCAGTGCTAGCGTCCCCGCCCAGCCCCAGCATTTT.

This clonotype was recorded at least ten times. The chain's CDR3 is CASSRAPLGLAGSTDTQYF. DNA for the CDR3: TGTGCCAGCAGCCGAGCCCCATTGGGACTAGCGGGGAGCACAGATACGCAGTATTTT. The rearrangement joins TRBV11-2 to TRBJ2-3; 13 bases fit TRBD2. The germline CDR1 and CDR2 sequences are SGHAT and FQNNGV. This CDR3 spans 19 amino acids. Germline trimming cut 5 bases from V and 0 bases from J; bases unmatched to any gene: 11.

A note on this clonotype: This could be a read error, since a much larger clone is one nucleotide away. As DNA, the CDR3 is TGTGCCAGCGCAAGAGCGTACGCGAACACCGAGGAGCTGTTTTTT. Protein product: CASARAYANTEELFF. The chain recombines TRBV2 with TRBJ2-2; D not certain. Germline CDR1 is SNHLY and CDR2 is FYNNEI. The CDR3 has 15 amino acids.

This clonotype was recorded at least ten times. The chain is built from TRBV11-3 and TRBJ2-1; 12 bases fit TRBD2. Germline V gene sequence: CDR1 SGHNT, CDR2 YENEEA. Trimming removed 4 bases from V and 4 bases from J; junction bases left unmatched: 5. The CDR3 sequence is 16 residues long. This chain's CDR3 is CASSSKTSGSYNEQFF. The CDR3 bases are TGTGCCAGCAGCTCAAAGACTAGCGGGAGTTACAATGAGCAGTTCTTC.

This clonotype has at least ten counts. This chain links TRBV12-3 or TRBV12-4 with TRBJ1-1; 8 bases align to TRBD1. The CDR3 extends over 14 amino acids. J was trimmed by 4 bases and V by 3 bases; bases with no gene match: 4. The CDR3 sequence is CASSFGQGITEAFF. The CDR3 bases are TGTGCCAGCAGTTTCGGACAGGGTATCACTGAAGCTTTCTTT.

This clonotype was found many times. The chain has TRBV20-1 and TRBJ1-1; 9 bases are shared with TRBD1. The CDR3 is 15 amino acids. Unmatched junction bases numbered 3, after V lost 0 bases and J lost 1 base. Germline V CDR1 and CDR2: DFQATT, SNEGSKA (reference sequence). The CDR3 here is CSAREGGQGNTEAFF. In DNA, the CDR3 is TGCAGTGCTAGAGAAGGGGGACAGGGGAACACTGAAGCTTTCTTT.

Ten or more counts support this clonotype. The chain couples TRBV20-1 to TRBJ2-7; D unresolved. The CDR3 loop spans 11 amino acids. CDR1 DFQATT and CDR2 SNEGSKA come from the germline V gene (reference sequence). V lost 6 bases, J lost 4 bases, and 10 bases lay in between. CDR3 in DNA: TGCAGTGCCCCCACTCCTTACGAGCAGTACTTC. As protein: CSAPTPYEQYF.

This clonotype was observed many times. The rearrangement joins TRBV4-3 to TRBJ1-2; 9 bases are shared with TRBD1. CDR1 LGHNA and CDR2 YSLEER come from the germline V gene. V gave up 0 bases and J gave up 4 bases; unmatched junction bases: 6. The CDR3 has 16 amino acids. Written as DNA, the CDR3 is TGCGCCAGCAGCCAAGAGCTTCCGGACAGGGGCTATGGCTACACCTTC. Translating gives CASSQELPDRGYGYTF.

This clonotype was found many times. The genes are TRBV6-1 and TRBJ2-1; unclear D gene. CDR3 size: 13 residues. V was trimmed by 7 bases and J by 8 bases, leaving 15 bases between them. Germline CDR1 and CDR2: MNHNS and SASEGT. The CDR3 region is CASTPPGRDEQFF. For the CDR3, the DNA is TGTGCCAGCACTCCTCCGGGTAGGGATGAGCAGTTCTTC.

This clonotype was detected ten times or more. DNA for the CDR3: TGCGCCAGCAGCCAAGACCGGGACGGATACACCGGGGAGCTGTTTTTT. Protein: CASSQDRDGYTGELFF. The rearrangement uses TRBV4-3 and TRBJ2-2; D possibly matches TRBD1 or TRBD2 (5 bases each). CDR3 length: 16 amino acids. Trimming removed 0 bases from V and 3 bases from J, with 11 bases in between. Germline lookup yields CDR1 LGHNA and CDR2 YSLEER.

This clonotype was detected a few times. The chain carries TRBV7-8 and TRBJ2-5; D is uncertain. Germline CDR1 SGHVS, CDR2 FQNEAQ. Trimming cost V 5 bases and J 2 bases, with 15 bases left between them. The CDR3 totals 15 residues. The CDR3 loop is CASSPSRAEQETQYF. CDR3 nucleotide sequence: TGTGCCAGCAGCCCCTCCCGGGCGGAGCAAGAGACCCAGTACTTC.